This entry lists 31 T cell receptor beta chains sequenced from one sample in a study of T cell changes during pregnancy in multiple sclerosis. Sequencing was performed with immunoSEQ multiplex PCR; in TCRdb, only in-frame clones are kept and a portion is missing. This sample yields about 80,000 clones, of which approximately 94% are seen a single time; more than 2% belongs to the top ten. The sequenced sample was peripheral blood, obtained in the third trimester of pregnancy. Source of these receptors: a female donor with multiple sclerosis, enrolled in a pregnancy study.

The chain couples TRBV7-9 to TRBJ2-1; D perhaps matches TRBD1 (6 bases). Trimming removed 5 bases from V and 5 bases from J, with 16 bases in between. The V gene's germline CDR1 is SEHNR and CDR2 FQNEAQ (reference sequence). This CDR3 has 15 residues. The CDR3: CASSRTGSRDNEQFF. In DNA, the CDR3 is TGTGCCAGCAGCCGTACAGGGTCTCGGGACAATGAGCAGTTCTTC.

The chain is built from TRBV9 and TRBJ2-1; possible D gene TRBD1, 5 bases. The CDR3 consists of 16 residues. The V gene lost 0 bases and the J gene lost 0 bases, with 10 bases spanning the gap. The germline V gene encodes CDR1 SGDLS and CDR2 YYNGEE. This CDR3 is CASSVAGASSYNEQFF. The CDR3 bases are TGTGCCAGCAGCGTAGCTGGGGCGAGCTCCTACAATGAGCAGTTCTTC.

The gene calls are TRBV29-1 and TRBJ2-3, with 8 bases lining up with TRBD2. The CDR3 loop spans 14 amino acids. Germline assignment: CDR1 SQVTM and CDR2 ANQGSEA. Trimming removed 7 bases from V and 2 bases from J; junction bases left unmatched: 8. In DNA form, the CDR3 reads TGCAGCGGCCAAGCGGGGGCTCTCACAGATACGCAGTATTTT. The encoded protein is CSGQAGALTDTQYF.

V gene TRBV13 combines with J gene TRBJ1-5, with 8 bases fitting TRBD1. The V and J ends lost 5 bases and 6 bases, in that order; junction bases with no gene match: 9. Germline loops: CDR1 PRHDT, CDR2 FYEKMQ (reference sequence). The CDR3 runs to 15 residues. CDR3 sequence reads: CASSAGQGRPQPQHF. The CDR3 bases are TGTGCCAGCAGCGCCGGACAGGGAAGACCTCAGCCCCAGCATTTT.

This chain links TRBV21-1 with TRBJ1-5; TRBD1 is the table's D call, not checked against the DNA. TRBV21-1 is a documented pseudogene. The CDR3 covers 16 residues. CDR3: CASSNSGQASNQPQHF. As DNA, the CDR3 is TGTGCCAGCAGCAACTCGGGACAGGCGAGCAATCAGCCCCAGCATTTT.

V is TRBV5-4 and J is TRBJ2-5; 10 nucleotides align to TRBD2. Germline values: CDR1 SGHNT, CDR2 YYREEE (reference sequence). The J segment lost 4 bases and the V segment lost 4 bases, leaving 13 bases of the junction unmatched. The CDR3 loop spans 17 amino acids. DNA for the CDR3: TGTGCCAGCAGCCTCCAGCGGGGGGGCTTTGATGGAGAGACCCAGTACTTC. Amino acid sequence: CASSLQRGGFDGETQYF.

The rearrangement joins TRBV6-1 to TRBJ2-3; 11 bases map to TRBD1. The CDR3 is 12 residues long. CDR1 and CDR2 (germline): MNHNS, SASEGT. Unmatched junction bases numbered 8, after V lost 6 bases and J lost 15 bases. CDR3 coding DNA: TGTGCCAGCAGGCGATGGACAGGGGGCATCTATTTT. Translated: CASRRWTGGIYF.

The chain has TRBV2 and TRBJ2-2; the match to TRBD1 covers 8 bases. Trimming at V came to 11 bases and at J to 8 bases, leaving 13 bases not matched to a gene. The V gene's germline CDR1 is SNHLY and CDR2 FYNNEI. There are 14 residues in the CDR3. The CDR3 coding sequence is TGTGCCGGCACCAGACAGGGGTTATCGGGGGAGCTGTTTTTT. Its translation is CAGTRQGLSGELFF.

This rearrangement joins TRBV9 to TRBJ2-1; 7 nucleotides agree with TRBD2. There are 15 residues in the CDR3. J lost 1 base, V lost 5 bases, and 6 bases had no gene match. Germline assignment: CDR1 SGDLS and CDR2 YYNGEE. In nucleotides, the CDR3 is TGTGCCAGCAGTGGCCCGGGACTATCCTACAATGAGCAGTTCTTC. Translated, it gives CASSGPGLSYNEQFF.

The rearrangement joins TRBV7-2 to TRBJ1-2; D ambiguous. This CDR3 contains 11 residues. Germline V gene data show CDR1 as SGHTA and CDR2 as FQGNSA. Trimming stripped 3 bases from V and 5 bases from J, with 4 bases between. The CDR3 region is CASSFPYGYTF. The CDR3 nucleotides read TGTGCCAGCAGCTTCCCGTATGGCTACACCTTC. Combining the CDR3 with reference TRBV7-2 and TRBJ1-2 gives the whole variable domain GAGVSQSPSNKVTEKGKDVELRCDPISGHTALYWYRQSLGQGLEFLIYFQGNSAPDKSGLPSDRFSAERTGGSVSTLTIQRTQQEDSAVYLCASSFPYGYTFGSGTRLTVV.

The chain joins TRBV6-6 to TRBJ2-5, with 9 bases that match TRBD1. Germline V gene lookup returns CDR1 MNHNY and CDR2 SVGAGI (reference sequence). The junction had 6 bases not matched to a gene; V was cut back by 8 bases and J by 5 bases. The CDR3 is made up of 13 amino acids. The CDR3 DNA sequence: TGTGCCAGCGGCGGGACAGGGACGGAGACCCAGTACTTC. This gives the protein CASGGTGTETQYF.

J is TRBJ2-2 and V is TRBV30, with 11 bases lining up with TRBD2. The CDR3 extends over 17 amino acids. After removal of 2 bases from V and 3 bases from J, the junction contained 8 bases not matched to a gene. CDR1 is GTSNPN, CDR2 SVGIG, per germline (reference sequence). The CDR3, as DNA: TGTGCCTGGAGTTTAACCCGGACTAGCGGGCACACCGGGGAGCTGTTTTTT. Translated, it gives CAWSLTRTSGHTGELFF.

J is TRBJ1-2 and V is TRBV19, with 10 bases identical to TRBD1. From germline, CDR1 is LNHDA and CDR2 SQIVND (reference sequence). Unmatched junction bases numbered 7, after V lost 5 bases and J lost 4 bases. This CDR3 contains 15 residues. CDR3 in amino acids: CASSPDRGLGYGYTF. The CDR3 DNA is TGTGCCAGTAGTCCAGACAGGGGGCTTGGCTATGGCTACACCTTC.

The DNA of the CDR3 is TGTGCCAAACCCGGGACAGAGGATTGCTATGGCTACACCTTC. Its protein product is CAKPGTEDCYGYTF. This sequence joins TRBV19 and TRBJ1-2, with TRBD1 identical over 7 bases. V trimming: 10 bases; J trimming: 4 bases; junction bases outside the gene matches: 12. CDR1 and CDR2 (germline): LNHDA, SQIVND (reference sequence). The CDR3 is 14 amino acids.

J is TRBJ1-2 and V is TRBV11-3; 7 bases align to TRBD1. V was pared by 5 bases and J by 2 bases, with 8 bases of the junction left unmatched. This CDR3 is built from 15 residues. The germline V gene has CDR1 SGHNT and CDR2 YENEEA. The CDR3 loop is CASSPTGTANYGYTF. In nucleotides, the CDR3 is TGTGCCAGCAGCCCGACCGGGACAGCCAACTATGGCTACACCTTC.

V usage is TRBV5-6 and J usage is TRBJ2-7; TRBD1 matches at 7 bases. Germline assignment: CDR1 SGHDT and CDR2 YYEEEE. The CDR3 is 13 amino acids. The V and J ends lost 3 bases and 4 bases, in that order; junction bases with no gene match: 4. CDR3 protein: CASSWDRSYEQYF. The DNA of the CDR3 is TGTGCCAGCAGCTGGGACAGAAGTTACGAGCAGTACTTC.

The V gene is TRBV19, the J gene TRBJ1-2; the match to TRBD1 covers 11 bases. Trimming cost V 10 bases and J 4 bases; bases outside gene matches: 5. The CDR3 consists of 13 residues. Germline CDR1 is LNHDA and CDR2 is SQIVND (reference sequence). DNA for the CDR3: TGTGCCACTTGGACAGGGGGCCTCTATGGCTACACCTTC. This codes for CATWTGGLYGYTF. The whole variable domain, filled in from reference TRBV19 and TRBJ1-2, reads DGGITQSPKYLFRKEGQNVTLSCEQNLNHDAMYWYRQDPGQGLRLIYYSQIVNDFQKGDIAEGYSVSREKKESFPLTVTSAQKNPTAFYLCATWTGGLYGYTFGSGTRLTVV.

CDR3 in DNA: TGTGCCAGCAGGCAGGCTCTCTATGGCTACACCTTC. Translating gives CASRQALYGYTF. V and J are TRBV6-5 and TRBJ1-2; D not resolved. Germline CDR1 reads MNHEY; CDR2 reads SVGAGI. The V end was cut by 6 bases, the J end by 4 bases, with 9 bases between. The CDR3 is 12 amino acids.

The chain has TRBV19 and TRBJ2-1, with D uncertain. This CDR3 comprises 14 residues. V was shortened by 3 bases and J by 1 base, with 7 bases between the two germline ends. Germline CDR1 is LNHDA and CDR2 is SQIVND (reference sequence). The DNA for the CDR3 is TGTGCCAGTAGTATCGGGTCATCCTACAATGAGCAGTTCTTC. Its protein is CASSIGSSYNEQFF.

This rearrangement joins TRBV5-6 to TRBJ1-5; the D is unclear. Germline values: CDR1 SGHDT, CDR2 YYEEEE. This CDR3 is built from 12 residues. Trimming shortened V by 4 bases and J by 3 bases, and 5 bases separated the two germline ends. CDR3 protein: CASSRDNQPQHF. CDR3 sequence (DNA): TGTGCCAGCAGCAGAGACAATCAGCCCCAGCATTTT. Combining the CDR3 with reference TRBV5-6 and TRBJ1-5 gives the whole variable domain DAGVTQSPTHLIKTRGQQVTLRCSPKSGHDTVSWYQQALGQGPQFIFQYYEEEERQRGNFPDRFSGHQFPNYSSELNVNALLLGDSALYLCASSRDNQPQHFGDGTRLSIL.

The V gene is TRBV9, the J gene TRBJ1-6; D not certain. The CDR3 totals 17 residues. V was shortened by 2 bases and J by 5 bases, with 17 bases between the two germline ends. Germline V CDR1 and CDR2: SGDLS, YYNGEE. This CDR3 reads CASSVYAGPTNNSPLHF. DNA of the CDR3: TGTGCCAGCAGCGTGTATGCGGGTCCTACTAATAATTCACCCCTCCACTTT.

The rearrangement joins TRBV6-5 to TRBJ1-6; perhaps TRBD1 as D (6 bases). Deletions cut 2 bases from V and 6 bases from J, with 8 bases between. There are 14 residues in the CDR3. The germline gives CDR1 MNHEY, CDR2 SVGAGI. The CDR3 DNA reads as TGTGCCAGCAGTTACAAACAGGGTAATTCACCCCTCCACTTT. Translating gives CASSYKQGNSPLHF.

The chain combines TRBV6-4 with TRBJ2-6; 11 bases agree with TRBD1. The CDR3 has 17 amino acids. The germline gives CDR1 MRHNA, CDR2 SNTAGT. The trim removed 6 bases at V and 2 bases at J, leaving 6 bases unmatched. This chain's CDR3 is CASSPLGQGAGANVLTF. CDR3 sequence (DNA): TGTGCCAGCAGCCCCCTGGGACAGGGGGCTGGGGCCAACGTCCTGACTTTC.

The chain has TRBV13 and TRBJ2-1, with 13 bases fitting TRBD2. Losses at the gene ends were 4 bases for V and 8 bases for J; bases not matched to a gene: 5. CDR3 length: 15 amino acids. Germline loops: CDR1 PRHDT, CDR2 FYEKMQ (reference sequence). CDR3 nucleotide sequence: TGTGCCAGCAGCTCTACTAGCGGGGGGGCCCATGAGCAGTTCTTC. Encoded protein: CASSSTSGGAHEQFF. Full variable domain (rest looked up from reference TRBV13 and TRBJ2-1): AAGVIQSPRHLIKEKRETATLKCYPIPRHDTVYWYQQGPGQDPQFLISFYEKMQSDKGSIPDRFSAQQFSDYHSELNMSSLELGDSALYFCASSSTSGGAHEQFFGPGTRLTVL.

The gene calls are TRBV4-1 and TRBJ1-2, with TRBD1 as a possible D gene (5 bases). V was trimmed by 1 base and J by 4 bases, leaving 7 bases between them. CDR1 MGHRA and CDR2 YSYEKL come from the germline V gene. The CDR3 is 13 residues long. CDR3 coding DNA: TGCGCCAGCAGCCAAGGGGACTCCTATGGCTACACCTTC. It codes for CASSQGDSYGYTF.

The chain joins TRBV12-1 to TRBJ1-6; TRBD1 was called by the table and not checked on the DNA. TRBV12-1 is reported as a pseudogene. The CDR3 length is 19 residues. The CDR3 region is CASSFRAGGPSSYNSPLHF. CDR3 nucleotides: TGTGCCAGCAGCTTTCGGGCAGGGGGCCCGAGCTCCTATAATTCACCCCTCCACTTT.

The gene calls are TRBV6-1 and TRBJ2-1; the match to TRBD1 covers 7 bases. Germline CDR1 MNHNS, CDR2 SASEGT. V lost 5 bases to trimming and J lost 9 bases; unmatched junction nucleotides: 10. The CDR3 runs to 14 residues. CDR3 protein: CASSQITGVGEQFF. In DNA, the CDR3 is TGTGCCAGCAGTCAAATTACAGGGGTTGGTGAGCAGTTCTTC.

This chain links TRBV2 with TRBJ1-3; D is uncertain. CDR3 length equals 14 residues. CDR1 and CDR2 from the germline V gene are SNHLY and FYNNEI. Trimming cost V 2 bases and J 0 bases, with 5 bases left between them. CDR3 in DNA: TGTGCCAGCAGTGAAAACTACTCTGGAAACACCATATATTTT. Amino acids: CASSENYSGNTIYF.

J is TRBJ2-7 and V is TRBV6-6, with TRBD1 matching 11 bases. Germline lookup yields CDR1 MNHNY and CDR2 SVGAGI (reference sequence). This CDR3 contains 14 residues. Unmatched junction bases numbered 2, after V lost 4 bases and J lost 3 bases. The CDR3 sequence: CASSFGTGGYEQYF. CDR3 DNA: TGTGCCAGCAGTTTCGGGACAGGGGGCTACGAGCAGTACTTC.

This chain's CDR3 is CASSQRGGGITDTQYF. The CDR3 DNA follows: TGTGCCAGCAGCCAAAGGGGAGGCGGGATCACAGATACGCAGTATTTT. V usage is TRBV14 and J usage is TRBJ2-3; the D gene is possibly TRBD2 (6 bases). This CDR3 region has 16 residues. Trimming took off 2 bases at V and 2 bases at J, with 14 bases between the two ends. CDR1 is SGHDN and CDR2 is FVKESK in the germline V gene.

CDR3 nucleotide sequence: TGTGCCAGCAGCGTAGGGGGAACAGGTTCCTACGAGCAGTACTTC. Amino acids: CASSVGGTGSYEQYF. The chain employs TRBV9 and TRBJ2-7; possibly TRBD1 for D (5 bases). CDR3 length equals 15 residues. Germline V gene sequence: CDR1 SGDLS, CDR2 YYNGEE. V dropped 0 bases and J dropped 1 base, with 11 bases sitting between them.